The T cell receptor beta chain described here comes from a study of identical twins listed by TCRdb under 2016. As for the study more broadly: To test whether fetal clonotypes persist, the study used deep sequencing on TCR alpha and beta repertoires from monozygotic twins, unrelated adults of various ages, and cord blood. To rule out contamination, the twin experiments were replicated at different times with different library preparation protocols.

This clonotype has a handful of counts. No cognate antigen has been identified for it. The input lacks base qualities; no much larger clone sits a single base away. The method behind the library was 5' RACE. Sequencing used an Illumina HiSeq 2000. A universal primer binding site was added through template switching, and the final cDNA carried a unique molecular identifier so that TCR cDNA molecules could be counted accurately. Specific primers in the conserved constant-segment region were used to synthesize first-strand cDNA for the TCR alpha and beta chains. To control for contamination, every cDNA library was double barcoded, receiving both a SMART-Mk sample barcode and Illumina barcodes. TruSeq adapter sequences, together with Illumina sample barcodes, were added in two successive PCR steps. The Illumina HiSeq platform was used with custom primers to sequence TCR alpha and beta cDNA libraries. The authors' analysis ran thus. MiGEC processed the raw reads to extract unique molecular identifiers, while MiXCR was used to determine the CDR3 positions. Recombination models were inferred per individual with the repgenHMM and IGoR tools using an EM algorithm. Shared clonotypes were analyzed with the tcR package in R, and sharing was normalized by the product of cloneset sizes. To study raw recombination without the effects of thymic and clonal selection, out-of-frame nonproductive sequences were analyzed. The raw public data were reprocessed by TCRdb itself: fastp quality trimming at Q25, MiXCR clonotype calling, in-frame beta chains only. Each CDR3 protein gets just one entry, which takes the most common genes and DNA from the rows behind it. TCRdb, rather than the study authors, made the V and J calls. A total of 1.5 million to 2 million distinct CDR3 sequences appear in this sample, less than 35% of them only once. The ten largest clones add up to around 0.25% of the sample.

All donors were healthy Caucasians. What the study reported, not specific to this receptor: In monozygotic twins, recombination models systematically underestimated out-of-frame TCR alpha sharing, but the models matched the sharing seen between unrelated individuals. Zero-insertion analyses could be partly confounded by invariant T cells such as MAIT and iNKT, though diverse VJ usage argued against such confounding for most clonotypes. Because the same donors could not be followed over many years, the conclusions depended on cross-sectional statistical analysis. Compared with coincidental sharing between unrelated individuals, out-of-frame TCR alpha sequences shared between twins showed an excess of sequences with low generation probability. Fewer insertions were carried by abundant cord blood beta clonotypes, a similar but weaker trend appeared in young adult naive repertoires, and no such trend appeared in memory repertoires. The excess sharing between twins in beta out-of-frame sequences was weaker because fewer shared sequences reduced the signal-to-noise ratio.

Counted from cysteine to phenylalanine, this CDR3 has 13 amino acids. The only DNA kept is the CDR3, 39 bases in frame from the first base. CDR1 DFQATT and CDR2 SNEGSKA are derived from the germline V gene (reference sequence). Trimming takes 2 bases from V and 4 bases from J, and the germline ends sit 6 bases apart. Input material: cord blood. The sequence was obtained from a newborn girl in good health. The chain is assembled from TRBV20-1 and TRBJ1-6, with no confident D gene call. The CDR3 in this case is CSARLQYNSPLHF. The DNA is TGCAGTGCTAGATTACAGTATAATTCACCCCTCCACTTT.